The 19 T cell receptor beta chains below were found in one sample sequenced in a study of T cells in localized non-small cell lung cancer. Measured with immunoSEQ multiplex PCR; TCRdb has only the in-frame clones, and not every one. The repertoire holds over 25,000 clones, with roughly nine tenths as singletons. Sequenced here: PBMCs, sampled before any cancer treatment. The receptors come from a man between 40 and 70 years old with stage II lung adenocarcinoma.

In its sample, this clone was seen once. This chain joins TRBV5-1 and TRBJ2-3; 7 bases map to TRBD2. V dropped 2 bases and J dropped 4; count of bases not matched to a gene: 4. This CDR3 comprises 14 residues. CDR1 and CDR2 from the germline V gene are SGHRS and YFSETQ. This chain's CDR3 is CASSLGRVADTQYF. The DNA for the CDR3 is TGCGCCAGCAGCTTAGGGAGGGTTGCAGATACGCAGTATTTT.

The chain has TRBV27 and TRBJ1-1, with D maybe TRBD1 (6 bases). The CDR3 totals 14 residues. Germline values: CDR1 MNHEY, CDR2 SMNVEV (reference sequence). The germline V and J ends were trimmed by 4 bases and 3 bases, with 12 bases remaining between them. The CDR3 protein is CASSSVRGDTEAFF. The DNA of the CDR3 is TGTGCCAGCAGTTCCGTCAGGGGAGACACTGAAGCTTTCTTT.

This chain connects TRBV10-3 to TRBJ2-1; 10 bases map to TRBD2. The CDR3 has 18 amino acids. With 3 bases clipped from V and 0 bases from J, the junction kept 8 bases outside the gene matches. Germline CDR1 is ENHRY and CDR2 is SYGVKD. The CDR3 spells CAISELGSSGSSYNEQFF. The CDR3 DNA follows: TGTGCCATCAGTGAACTGGGCTCTAGCGGGAGCTCCTACAATGAGCAGTTCTTC.

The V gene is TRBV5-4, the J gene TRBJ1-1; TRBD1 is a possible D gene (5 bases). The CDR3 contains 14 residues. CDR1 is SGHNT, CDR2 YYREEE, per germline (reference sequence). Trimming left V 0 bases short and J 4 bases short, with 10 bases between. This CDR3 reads CASSLDGAVTEAFF. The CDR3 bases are TGTGCCAGCAGCTTGGATGGGGCGGTCACTGAAGCTTTCTTT.

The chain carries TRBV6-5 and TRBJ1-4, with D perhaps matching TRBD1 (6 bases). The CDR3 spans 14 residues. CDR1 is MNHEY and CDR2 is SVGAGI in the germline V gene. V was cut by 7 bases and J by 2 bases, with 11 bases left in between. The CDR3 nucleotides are TGTGCCAGCAAAAGGGGGGGCACTAATGAAAAACTGTTTTTT. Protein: CASKRGGTNEKLFF.

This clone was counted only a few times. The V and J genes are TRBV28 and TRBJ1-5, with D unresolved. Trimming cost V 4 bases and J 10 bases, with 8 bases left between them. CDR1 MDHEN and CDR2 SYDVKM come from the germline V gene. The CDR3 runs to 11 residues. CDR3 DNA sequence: TGTGCCAGCAGTTACCGGGCCCCCCAGCATTTT. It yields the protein CASSYRAPQHF.

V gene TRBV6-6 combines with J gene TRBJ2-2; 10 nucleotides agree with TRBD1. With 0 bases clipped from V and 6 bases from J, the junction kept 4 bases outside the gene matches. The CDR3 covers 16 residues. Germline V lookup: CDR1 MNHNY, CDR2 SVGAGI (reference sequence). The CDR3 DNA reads TGTGCCAGCAGTTACTCGAGGACAGGGGGGGCCGGGGAGCTGTTTTTT. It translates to CASSYSRTGGAGELFF.

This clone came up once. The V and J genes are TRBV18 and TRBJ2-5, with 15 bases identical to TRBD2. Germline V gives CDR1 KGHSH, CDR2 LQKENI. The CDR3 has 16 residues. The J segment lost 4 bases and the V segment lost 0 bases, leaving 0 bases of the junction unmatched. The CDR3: CASSPPGLAGGETQYF. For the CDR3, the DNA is TGTGCCAGCTCACCACCGGGACTAGCGGGGGGAGAGACCCAGTACTTC.

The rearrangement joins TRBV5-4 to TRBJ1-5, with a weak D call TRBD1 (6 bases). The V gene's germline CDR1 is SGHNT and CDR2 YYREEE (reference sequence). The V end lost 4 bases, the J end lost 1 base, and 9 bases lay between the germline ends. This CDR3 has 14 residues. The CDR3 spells CASSRDRSNQPQHF. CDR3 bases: TGTGCCAGCAGCCGTGACAGGAGCAATCAGCCCCAGCATTTT. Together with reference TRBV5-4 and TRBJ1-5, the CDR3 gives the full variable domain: ETGVTQSPTHLIKTRGQQVTLRCSSQSGHNTVSWYQQALGQGPQFIFQYYREEENGRGNFPPRFSGLQFPNYSSELNVNALELDDSALYLCASSRDRSNQPQHFGDGTRLSIL.

CDR3 protein: CASEGGYNEQFF. CDR3 bases: TGCGCCAGCGAGGGCGGGTACAATGAGCAGTTCTTC. The chain carries TRBV4-1 and TRBJ2-1; D may be TRBD2 (5 bases). Germline V CDR1 and CDR2: MGHRA, YSYEKL. Trimming cost V 8 bases and J 4 bases, with 9 bases left between them. The CDR3 has 12 residues.

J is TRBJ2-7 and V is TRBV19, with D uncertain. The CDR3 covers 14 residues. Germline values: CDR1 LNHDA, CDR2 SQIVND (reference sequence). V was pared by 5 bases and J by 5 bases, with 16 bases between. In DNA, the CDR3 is TGTGCCAGTAGTGTCGGCCGGCGGCGCAACGAGCAGTACTTC. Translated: CASSVGRRRNEQYF.

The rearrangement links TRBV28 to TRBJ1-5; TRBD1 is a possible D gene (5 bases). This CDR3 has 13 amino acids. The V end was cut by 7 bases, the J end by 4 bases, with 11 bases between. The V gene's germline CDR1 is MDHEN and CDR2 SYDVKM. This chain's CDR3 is CASNMGGNQPQHF. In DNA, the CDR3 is TGTGCCAGCAACATGGGGGGGAATCAGCCCCAGCATTTT.

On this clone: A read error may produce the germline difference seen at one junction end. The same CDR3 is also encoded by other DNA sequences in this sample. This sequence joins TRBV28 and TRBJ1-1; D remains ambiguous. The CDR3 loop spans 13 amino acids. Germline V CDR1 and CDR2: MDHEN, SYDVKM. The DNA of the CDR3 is TGTGCCAGCAGGGTCACTTTGAACACCGAAGCTTTCTTT. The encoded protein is CASRVTLNTEAFF.

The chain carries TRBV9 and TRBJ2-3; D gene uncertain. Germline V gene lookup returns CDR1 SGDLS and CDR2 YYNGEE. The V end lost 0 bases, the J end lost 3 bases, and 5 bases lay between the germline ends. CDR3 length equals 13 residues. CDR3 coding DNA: TGTGCCAGCAGCGTAGGGGCAACAGATACGCAGTATTTT. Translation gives CASSVGATDTQYF.

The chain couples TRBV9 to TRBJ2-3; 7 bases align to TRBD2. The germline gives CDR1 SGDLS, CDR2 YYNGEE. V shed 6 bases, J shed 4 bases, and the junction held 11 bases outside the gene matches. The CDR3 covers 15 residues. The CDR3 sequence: CASTPGRGGADTQYF. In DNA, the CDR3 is TGTGCCAGCACCCCGGGGAGGGGTGGCGCAGATACGCAGTATTTT. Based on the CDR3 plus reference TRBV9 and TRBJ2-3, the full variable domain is DSGVTQTPKHLITATGQRVTLRCSPRSGDLSVYWYQQSLDQGLQFLIQYYNGEERAKGNILERFSAQQFPDLHSELNLSSLELGDSALYFCASTPGRGGADTQYFGPGTRLTVL.

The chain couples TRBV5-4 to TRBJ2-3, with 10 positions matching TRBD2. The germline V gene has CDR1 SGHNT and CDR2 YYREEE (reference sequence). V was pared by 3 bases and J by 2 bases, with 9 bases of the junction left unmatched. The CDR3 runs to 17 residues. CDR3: CASSSAASGSPTDTQYF. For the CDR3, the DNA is TGTGCCAGCAGCTCCGCAGCTAGCGGGAGCCCCACAGATACGCAGTATTTT.

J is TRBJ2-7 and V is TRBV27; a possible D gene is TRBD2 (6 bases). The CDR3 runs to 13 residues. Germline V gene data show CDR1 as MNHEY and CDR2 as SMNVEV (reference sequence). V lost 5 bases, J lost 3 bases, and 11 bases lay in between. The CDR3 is CASSRGSVYEQYF. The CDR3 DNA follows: TGTGCCAGCAGTCGGGGGTCGGTCTACGAGCAGTACTTC.

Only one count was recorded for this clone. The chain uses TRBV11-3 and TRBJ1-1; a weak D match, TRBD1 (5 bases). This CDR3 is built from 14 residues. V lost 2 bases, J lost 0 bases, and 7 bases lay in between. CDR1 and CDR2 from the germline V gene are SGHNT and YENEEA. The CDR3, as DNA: TGTGCCAGCAGCTTAAGGACATTGAACACTGAAGCTTTCTTT. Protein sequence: CASSLRTLNTEAFF.

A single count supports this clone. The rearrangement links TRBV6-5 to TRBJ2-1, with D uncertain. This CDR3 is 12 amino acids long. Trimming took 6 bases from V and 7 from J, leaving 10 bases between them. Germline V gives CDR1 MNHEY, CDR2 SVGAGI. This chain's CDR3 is CASSNLGNEQFF. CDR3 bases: TGTGCCAGCAGCAATCTAGGGAATGAGCAGTTCTTC.